This paragraph reports one T cell receptor (beta chain). The junction departs from germline at one end; a sequencing error may be responsible. The data were taken from a study of CD8 T cells in Susac syndrome. Random-hexamer reverse transcription was applied to 0.5 to 1 ug RNA. The amplification used immunoSEQ multiplex PCR on TCR beta CDR3; it spanned 54 Vbeta and 13 Jbeta. MiXCR, run by TCRdb on the immunoSEQ multiplex PCR reads, gives a single entry per CDR3 protein. The table lists 250,000 to 300,000 distinct CDR3 sequences, roughly 85% of them singletons. CD8+ and CD4+ T cells taken from blood had their TCR beta sequenced. The multiple sclerosis controls were treatment-naive patients affected by stable or active relapsing-remitting disease. Source material: CD8+ T cells from PBMCs. The receptor comes from a human donor with multiple sclerosis.

In DNA form, the CDR3 reads TGCAGCGTTGAAGTATCCCTCTGGGAGCAGTGCTTC. This encodes CSVEVSLWEQCF. The chain employs TRBV29-1 and TRBJ2-7, with a weak D call TRBD2 (5 bases). CDR1 SQVTM and CDR2 ANQGSEA come from the germline V gene. The CDR3 is made up of 12 amino acids.